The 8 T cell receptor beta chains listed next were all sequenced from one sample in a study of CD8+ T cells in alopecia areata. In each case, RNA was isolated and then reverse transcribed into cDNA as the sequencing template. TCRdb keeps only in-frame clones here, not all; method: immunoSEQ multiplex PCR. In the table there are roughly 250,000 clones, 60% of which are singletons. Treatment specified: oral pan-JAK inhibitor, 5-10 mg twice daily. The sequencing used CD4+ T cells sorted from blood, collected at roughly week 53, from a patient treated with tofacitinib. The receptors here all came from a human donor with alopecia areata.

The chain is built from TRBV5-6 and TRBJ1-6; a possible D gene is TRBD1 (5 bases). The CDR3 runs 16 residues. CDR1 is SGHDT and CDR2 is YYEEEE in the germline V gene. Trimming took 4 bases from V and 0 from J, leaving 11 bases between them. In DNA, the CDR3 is TGTGCCAGCAGCAGACAGACGAGCTCCTATAATTCACCCCTCCACTTT. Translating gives CASSRQTSSYNSPLHF.

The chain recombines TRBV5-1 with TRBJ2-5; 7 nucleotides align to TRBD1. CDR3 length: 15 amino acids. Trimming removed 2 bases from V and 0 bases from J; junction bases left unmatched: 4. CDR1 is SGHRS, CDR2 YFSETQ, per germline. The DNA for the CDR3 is TGCGCCAGCAGCTTTGGGACAGTACACCAAGAGACCCAGTACTTC. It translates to CASSFGTVHQETQYF.

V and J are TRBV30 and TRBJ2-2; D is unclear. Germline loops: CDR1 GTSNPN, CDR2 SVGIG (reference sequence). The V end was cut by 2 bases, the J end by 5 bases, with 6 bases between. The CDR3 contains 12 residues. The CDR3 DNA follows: TGTGCCTGGAGTTTGGTTACCGGGGAGCTGTTTTTT. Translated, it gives CAWSLVTGELFF.

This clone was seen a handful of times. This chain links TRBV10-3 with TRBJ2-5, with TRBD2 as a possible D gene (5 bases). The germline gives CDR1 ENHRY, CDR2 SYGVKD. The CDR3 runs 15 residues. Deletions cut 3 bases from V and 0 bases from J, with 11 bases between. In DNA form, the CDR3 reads TGTGCCATCAGTGATGTACGGGGAAACCAAGAGACCCAGTACTTC. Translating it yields CAISDVRGNQETQYF.

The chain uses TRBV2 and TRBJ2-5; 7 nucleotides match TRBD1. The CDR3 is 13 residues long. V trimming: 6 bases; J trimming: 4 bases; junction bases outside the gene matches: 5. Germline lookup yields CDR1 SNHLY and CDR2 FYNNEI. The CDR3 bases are TGTGCCAGCAGAGAGGACAGGAGAGAGACCCAGTACTTC. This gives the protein CASREDRRETQYF.

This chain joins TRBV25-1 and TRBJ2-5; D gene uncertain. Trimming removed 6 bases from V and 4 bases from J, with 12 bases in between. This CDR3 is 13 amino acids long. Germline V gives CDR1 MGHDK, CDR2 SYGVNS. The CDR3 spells CASRVWGTETQYF. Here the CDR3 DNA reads TGTGCCAGCAGGGTGTGGGGAACAGAGACCCAGTACTTC.

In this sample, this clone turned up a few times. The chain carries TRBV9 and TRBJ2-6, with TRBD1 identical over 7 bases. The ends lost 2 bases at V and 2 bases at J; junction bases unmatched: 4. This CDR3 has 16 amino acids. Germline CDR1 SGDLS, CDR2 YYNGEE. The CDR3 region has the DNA TGTGCCAGCAGCGTCAGAGGGGGCGCTGGGGCCAACGTCCTGACTTTC. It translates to CASSVRGGAGANVLTF.

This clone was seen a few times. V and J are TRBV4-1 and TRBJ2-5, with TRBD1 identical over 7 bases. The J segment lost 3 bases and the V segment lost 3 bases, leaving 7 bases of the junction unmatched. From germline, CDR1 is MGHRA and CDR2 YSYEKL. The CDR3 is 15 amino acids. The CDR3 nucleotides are TGCGCCAGCAGCCACCGACAGGGTTATGAAGAGACCCAGTACTTC. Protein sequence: CASSHRQGYEETQYF.